Shown below are 26 T cell receptor beta chains from a single sample sequenced in a study of cytomegalovirus exposure and HLA in healthy donors. Clones were read by immunoSEQ multiplex PCR, and TCRdb kept only the in-frame ones, dropping some. This sample has under 75,000 clones, with around four fifths found just once. Sample: PBMCs. These receptors all stem from a man younger than 40 in good health and CMV-seronegative.

This clone was seen only once. This chain joins TRBV5-8 and TRBJ2-7, with 7 bases fitting TRBD2. Germline values: CDR1 SGHTS, CDR2 YDEGEE. V lost 3 bases and J lost 4; bases outside the gene matches: 10. The length of the CDR3 is 15 residues. The DNA for the CDR3 is TGTGCCAGCAGCTCGGGCAGGGAGGGGATTTACGAGCAGTACTTC. Translating it yields CASSSGREGIYEQYF.

The chain has TRBV2 and TRBJ1-1; D is perhaps TRBD1 (5 bases). This CDR3 comprises 14 residues. Trimming removed 0 bases from V and 7 bases from J, with 12 bases in between. CDR1 is SNHLY and CDR2 is FYNNEI in the germline V gene. CDR3 protein: CASSEALPGLEAFF. DNA for the CDR3: TGTGCCAGCAGTGAAGCTCTACCGGGACTTGAAGCTTTCTTT. Full variable domain (rest looked up from reference TRBV2 and TRBJ1-1): EPEVTQTPSHQVTQMGQEVILRCVPISNHLYFYWYRQILGQKVEFLVSFYNNEISEKSEIFDDQFSVERPDGSNFTLKIRSTKLEDSAMYFCASSEALPGLEAFFGQGTRLTVV.

The chain carries TRBV30 and TRBJ2-1; tentatively, D is TRBD2 (6 bases). Trimming pared 6 bases from V and 10 bases from J, leaving 25 bases between. The CDR3 loop spans 15 amino acids. CDR1 is GTSNPN and CDR2 is SVGIG in the germline V gene (reference sequence). The DNA for the CDR3 is TGTGCCTGTGCGGTTACGGGACTTTCCTCAGGAGAGCAGTTCTTC. Translation gives CACAVTGLSSGEQFF.

V gene TRBV30 combines with J gene TRBJ1-6; D gene uncertain. The CDR3 length is 14 residues. V was pared by 0 bases and J by 5 bases, with 8 bases between. In germline, CDR1 is GTSNPN, CDR2 SVGIG (reference sequence). Written as DNA, the CDR3 is TGTGCCTGGAGTGTACTATGGGATAATTCACCCCTCCACTTT. Protein: CAWSVLWDNSPLHF.

V is TRBV19 and J is TRBJ2-7; a possible D gene is TRBD1 (5 bases). The CDR3 runs to 13 residues. CDR1 and CDR2 from the germline V gene are LNHDA and SQIVND (reference sequence). CDR3 sequence reads: CATARTPGLEQYF. As DNA, the CDR3 is TGTGCTACAGCCCGGACACCTGGCTTGGAGCAGTACTTC.

The J gene is TRBJ1-4, the V gene TRBV5-1, with unresolved D. The CDR3 has 14 residues. Trimming pared 0 bases from V and 7 bases from J, leaving 10 bases between. Germline assignment: CDR1 SGHRS and CDR2 YFSETQ. CDR3 sequence (DNA): TGCGCCAGCAGCTTGGCCGGGGTAAGTGAAAAACTGTTTTTT. It codes for CASSLAGVSEKLFF. The full variable domain, its missing parts supplied by reference TRBV5-1 and TRBJ1-4, is KAGVTQTPRYLIKTRGQQVTLSCSPISGHRSVSWYQQTPGQGLQFLFEYFSETQRNKGNFPGRFSGRQFSNSRSEMNVSTLELGDSALYLCASSLAGVSEKLFFGSGTQLSVL.

Here the CDR3 DNA reads TGTGCCAGCAGTACGCAGGGTATCGGAACCGAGCAGTACGTC. This encodes CASSTQGIGTEQYV. The chain is built from TRBV2 and TRBJ2-7; D perhaps matches TRBD1 (5 bases). CDR1 is SNHLY and CDR2 is FYNNEI in the germline V gene. The V gene lost 5 bases and the J gene lost 6 bases, with 17 bases spanning the gap. The length of the CDR3 is 14 residues.

This clone was seen once. A read error may produce the germline difference seen at one junction end. V and J are TRBV7-7 and TRBJ1-5; weak D call: TRBD1 (6 bases). The CDR3 totals 15 residues. Germline CDR1 reads SSHAT; CDR2 reads FNYEAQ (reference sequence). The CDR3: CASSVRTEGRRPQHF. The CDR3 DNA reads as TGTGCTAGCAGCGTACGGACAGAGGGACGACGGCCCCAGCATTTT.

This clone occurred a few times. The chain uses TRBV2 and TRBJ2-7; D unresolved. The CDR3 length is 12 residues. V lost 7 bases and J lost 6, with 13 bases in between. CDR1 is SNHLY, CDR2 FYNNEI, per germline. CDR3 nucleotides: TGTGCCAGCAACCGGCCCAGCAGCGAGCAGTACGTC. Its translation: CASNRPSSEQYV.

The DNA for the CDR3 is TGCAGCGTTGGGTTCAGGGTCGCCACAGATACGCAGTATTTT. Protein product: CSVGFRVATDTQYF. The rearrangement joins TRBV29-1 to TRBJ2-3; possibly TRBD1 for D (5 bases). V was pared by 4 bases and J by 2 bases, with 13 bases between. The CDR3 is 14 amino acids. Germline V gene sequence: CDR1 SQVTM, CDR2 ANQGSEA.

The genes are TRBV9 and TRBJ1-2; TRBD1 aligns across 9 bases. The CDR3 extends over 15 amino acids. V dropped 3 bases and J dropped 6; count of bases not matched to a gene: 9. Germline V CDR1 and CDR2: SGDLS, YYNGEE. The CDR3 bases are TGTGCCAGCAGCGAAACCGGGACAGGGAGTAATGGCTACACCTTC. Amino acid sequence: CASSETGTGSNGYTF.

J is TRBJ1-5 and V is TRBV27; D perhaps matches TRBD1 (5 bases). This CDR3 has 15 residues. V was shortened by 6 bases and J by 7 bases, with 19 bases between the two germline ends. CDR1 and CDR2 (germline): MNHEY, SMNVEV (reference sequence). The CDR3 DNA reads TGTGCCAGCAGCCTGGGGGGGGGAAATGTCCAGCCCCAGCATTTT. Its protein is CASSLGGGNVQPQHF.

The V and J genes are TRBV28 and TRBJ2-2; 15 bases fit TRBD2. Germline CDR1 and CDR2: MDHEN and SYDVKM. The CDR3 runs 15 residues. V dropped 6 bases and J dropped 5; count of bases not matched to a gene: 1. CDR3 coding DNA: TGTGCCAGCAGCGGACTAGCGGGGGGGACCGGGGAGCTGTTTTTT. This codes for CASSGLAGGTGELFF.

This sequence joins TRBV11-3 and TRBJ2-1; TRBD2 matches 7 bases. Germline-derived CDR1 and CDR2 are SGHNT and YENEEA. The CDR3 is 15 residues long. J lost 2 bases, V lost 4 bases, and 5 bases had no gene match. Here the CDR3 DNA reads TGTGCCAGCAGCTCCCCTAGCGGAGCCTACAATGAGCAGTTCTTC. Translated, it gives CASSSPSGAYNEQFF.

This rearrangement joins TRBV6-5 to TRBJ2-5; 7 nucleotides align to TRBD1. Germline CDR1 reads MNHEY; CDR2 reads SVGAGI. CDR3 length: 15 amino acids. V shed 6 bases and J 5 bases; nucleotides not matched to a gene: 12. The CDR3 loop reads CASSFGQVSQETQYF. The CDR3 DNA follows: TGTGCCAGCAGCTTTGGACAGGTATCCCAGGAGACCCAGTACTTC.

The chain uses TRBV18 and TRBJ1-1; D ambiguous. This CDR3 has 17 amino acids. V lost 2 bases, J lost 1 base, and 17 bases lay in between. Germline V gives CDR1 KGHSH, CDR2 LQKENI. The CDR3 reads CASSPFFGRETNTEAFF. CDR3 nucleotides: TGTGCCAGCTCACCATTCTTCGGACGGGAGACGAACACTGAAGCTTTCTTT.

The V gene is TRBV28, the J gene TRBJ2-7, with D perhaps matching TRBD1 (6 bases). The CDR3 sequence is 13 residues long. V lost 5 bases and J lost 1, with 9 bases in between. CDR1 and CDR2 (germline): MDHEN, SYDVKM. In DNA form, the CDR3 reads TGTGCCAGCAGTCCCACAGGGTCCTACGAGCAGTACTTC. It yields the protein CASSPTGSYEQYF.

This sequence joins TRBV19 and TRBJ2-1, with no clear D. V lost 3 bases, J lost 5 bases, and 5 bases lay in between. The CDR3 runs to 12 residues. Per the germline V gene, CDR1 is LNHDA and CDR2 is SQIVND (reference sequence). The CDR3 region has the DNA TGTGCCAGTAGTATCCAGGACAATGAGCAGTTCTTC. Its translation: CASSIQDNEQFF.

V is TRBV5-1 and J is TRBJ1-3; D is unresolved. Germline CDR1 reads SGHRS; CDR2 reads YFSETQ. The CDR3 has 14 amino acids. V lost 0 bases and J lost 8, with 12 bases in between. CDR3 DNA sequence: TGCGCCAGCAGCTTGGAAGGTACCGGAGACACCATATATTTT. This gives the protein CASSLEGTGDTIYF.

The rearrangement links TRBV6-1 to TRBJ2-3; D is ambiguous. The CDR3 runs 13 residues. Trimming cost V 4 bases and J 2 bases, with 7 bases left between them. Looked up from germline, CDR1 is MNHNS and CDR2 is SASEGT. The CDR3, as DNA: TGTGCCAGCAGTGTGGCCGTCACAGATACGCAGTATTTT. Protein sequence: CASSVAVTDTQYF.

V and J are TRBV28 and TRBJ1-2; D is undetermined. V was pared by 6 bases and J by 4 bases, with 18 bases between. The CDR3 loop spans 15 amino acids. In germline, CDR1 is MDHEN, CDR2 SYDVKM. The CDR3: CASRGMGPRGYGYTF. CDR3 nucleotide sequence: TGTGCCAGCAGAGGGATGGGTCCACGGGGCTATGGCTACACCTTC.

The rearrangement uses TRBV30 and TRBJ1-3; 12 positions match TRBD1. The V and J ends lost 0 bases and 9 bases, in that order; junction bases with no gene match: 3. The CDR3 loop spans 14 amino acids. CDR1 is GTSNPN and CDR2 is SVGIG in the germline V gene (reference sequence). The CDR3 sequence is CAWSVGTGGITIYF. Here the CDR3 DNA reads TGTGCCTGGAGTGTTGGGACAGGGGGCATCACCATATATTTT.

V usage is TRBV10-3 and J usage is TRBJ1-4; 8 bases are shared with TRBD1. Germline loops: CDR1 ENHRY, CDR2 SYGVKD. The V and J ends lost 3 bases and 12 bases, in that order; junction bases with no gene match: 18. The CDR3 has 17 residues. CDR3 sequence (DNA): TGTGCCATCAGTGAATCCGACAGGGGCCCCCTAGGAGGGGAACTGTTTTTT. As protein: CAISESDRGPLGGELFF.

The gene calls are TRBV13 and TRBJ1-2; D possibly corresponds to TRBD1 (6 bases). CDR3 length: 13 amino acids. Germline-derived CDR1 and CDR2 are PRHDT and FYEKMQ (reference sequence). Trimming removed 4 bases from V and 8 bases from J, with 14 bases in between. CDR3 sequence: CASSSGRTDGYTF. CDR3 coding DNA: TGTGCCAGCAGCTCAGGGAGGACAGACGGCTACACCTTC.

The chain employs TRBV5-4 and TRBJ1-3, with a tentative D call TRBD1 (5 bases). Germline lookup yields CDR1 SGHNT and CDR2 YYREEE (reference sequence). V dropped 4 bases and J dropped 0 bases, with 14 bases sitting between them. CDR3 length: 16 residues. The CDR3, as DNA: TGTGCCAGCAGCCCAACCGACAGCCCCTCTGGAAACACCATATATTTT. This sequence encodes CASSPTDSPSGNTIYF. The entire variable domain, with the rest obtained from reference TRBV5-4 and TRBJ1-3, is as follows: ETGVTQSPTHLIKTRGQQVTLRCSSQSGHNTVSWYQQALGQGPQFIFQYYREEENGRGNFPPRFSGLQFPNYSSELNVNALELDDSALYLCASSPTDSPSGNTIYFGEGSWLTVV.

This clone was found a few times. The V call is TRBV2, the J call TRBJ2-7; the D gene is possibly TRBD2 (6 bases). The CDR3 has 13 residues. V was shortened by 7 bases and J by 0 bases, with 10 bases between the two germline ends. Germline-derived CDR1 and CDR2 are SNHLY and FYNNEI. CDR3 in DNA: TGTGCCAGCAATGTCGGGGGCTCCTACGAGCAGTACTTC. It encodes CASNVGGSYEQYF.